A selection of T cell receptor beta chains follows, all from one sample in a study of T-cell memory formation after mild COVID-19. A single record per CDR3 protein comes from TCRdb applying MiXCR to the 5' RACE reads. The sample holds about 15,000 distinct CDR3 sequences, around 25% seen once. The material sequenced was PBMCs or a T cell subset sorted from them (not recorded which). These receptors originate from a man younger than 35 who had mild COVID-19 (a few samples of this study predate the infection). Cell type and time point are not known. CDR3s leave out the opening cysteine and the closing phenylalanine or tryptophan. D genes are given only for firm matches. Not every row has a clone size; where given, it reads once, few, many or a size class.

TRBV7-9	.	TRBJ1-4	.	ASSLFSGKYEKLF
TRBV7-7	.	TRBJ2-1	few	ASSLDAGRNEQF
TRBV6-5	TRBD1	TRBJ1-1	many	ASSYTGTGTDAEAF
TRBV12-3/TRBV12-4	TRBD1	TRBJ1-2	few	ASRHPGQGDHGYT
TRBV7-8	.	TRBJ2-1	.	ASSLVGVEQF
TRBV27	TRBD1	TRBJ2-2	.	ASSSWRTGWIAGELF
TRBV5-6	TRBD1	TRBJ1-6	few	ASSWDRRDSPLH
TRBV20-1	.	TRBJ1-3	.	SARDRAGAGLSIY
TRBV7-6	.	TRBJ1-1	many	ASSLMGGNTEAF
TRBV20-1	.	TRBJ1-6	many	SARPLLGGWRSPLH
TRBV5-1	.	TRBJ2-7	.	ASSYSPGRKTYEQY
TRBV4-1	.	TRBJ2-7	once	ASSQVRGNYEQY
TRBV5-4	TRBD1	TRBJ2-7	few	ASSGSTGARSYEQY
TRBV27	TRBD1	TRBJ1-2	many	ASSLLGTGALKGYT
TRBV4-1	.	TRBJ2-1	.	ASSQGSYSYNEQF
TRBV4-2	.	TRBJ2-7	many	ASSHPPATAELTYEQY
TRBV11-2	.	TRBJ2-7	.	ASSSDTRVIPYEQY
TRBV11-2	TRBD2	TRBJ2-3	many	ASSPSSGELPDTQY
TRBV29-1	.	TRBJ2-6	.	SVVDRNSGANVLT
TRBV3-1	TRBD1	TRBJ2-4	few	ASSSGQGGIQY
TRBV4-1	TRBD1	TRBJ1-2	many	ASSQVVGDRGPYGYT
TRBV12-3/TRBV12-4	.	TRBJ1-1	few	ASAWSEAF
TRBV12-3/TRBV12-4	.	TRBJ2-1	.	ASSGGAWNEQF
TRBV29-1	.	TRBJ1-2	many	SVDQPRWGSGYT
TRBV29-1	.	TRBJ2-1	.	SAPSGSGGNEQF
TRBV24-1	TRBD2	TRBJ2-5	.	ATSDPAGTTETQY
TRBV7-2	.	TRBJ1-1	many	ASSVLGGATEAF
TRBV5-1	.	TRBJ2-7	many	ASRGTFGYEQY
TRBV18	.	TRBJ1-1	many	ASSPLTGRGTEAF
TRBV6-1	.	TRBJ2-7	many	ASSDGTLVYEQY
TRBV15	.	TRBJ1-4	many	ATCGPRSGDEKLF
TRBV4-3	TRBD2	TRBJ2-2	.	ASSQEGTSPGELF
TRBV3-1	.	TRBJ2-3	once	ASSQVGGRVDTQY
TRBV27	TRBD1	TRBJ1-2	many	ASSPGTGGVNYGYT
TRBV5-1	TRBD1	TRBJ2-3	many	ASSSSRYDRVDTQY
TRBV7-6	TRBD1	TRBJ2-2	medium-sized	ASSGQGAAGELF
TRBV7-6	.	TRBJ2-5	many	ASSLWRETQY
TRBV12-3/TRBV12-4	TRBD1	TRBJ2-2	few	ASRKTGGWTGELF
TRBV27	.	TRBJ2-7	few	ASSPLPKQY